Listed below are T cell receptor beta chains from one sample, sequenced in a study of T cell responses to AZD1222 COVID-19 vaccine. Assay used: immunoSEQ multiplex PCR; TCRdb lists only in-frame clones, some missing. The sample contains fewer than 150,000 clones, 80% to 95% of which appear only once. The specimen was peripheral blood, collected on day 0 of AZD1222 vaccination. Receptors originate from an adult in good health. Both conserved end residues are part of each CDR3. The D gene is left open where the match is weak. Not every row has a clone size; where given, it reads once, few, many or a size class.

>TRBV27|-|TRBD2|TRBJ2-7
CASNVAGALYEQYF
TGTGCCAGCAATGTAGCGGGAGCCCTCTACGAGCAGTACTTC
>TRBV3-1/TRBV3-2|-|-|TRBJ2-7
CASSQDLVIAGREQYF
TGTGCCAGCAGTCAAGATCTTGTAATAGCAGGAAGAGAGCAGTACTTC
>TRBV10-3|-|-|TRBJ1-5
CAISGVGGDRPQHF
TGTGCCATCAGTGGAGTTGGGGGGGATCGGCCCCAGCATTTT
>TRBV27|-|-|TRBJ1-2
CASSPLPGQPYGYTF
TGTGCCAGCAGTCCGCTTCCGGGACAACCCTATGGCTACACCTTC
>TRBV28|once|TRBD1|TRBJ1-5
CASRSRGKPQHF
TGTGCCAGCAGGAGCAGGGGGAAACCCCAGCATTTT
>TRBV28|-|-|TRBJ1-4
CASSLSTRLGEKLFF
TGTGCCAGCAGTTTATCGACCCGGCTTGGGGAAAAACTGTTTTTT
>TRBV3-1/TRBV3-2|-|-|TRBJ1-2
CASSPPAGRIKGYTF
TGTGCCAGCAGCCCCCCCGCAGGGCGTATAAAAGGCTACACCTTC
>TRBV6-1|-|-|TRBJ2-5
CASSEALREETQYF
TGTGCCAGCAGTGAAGCTCTCAGGGAAGAGACCCAGTACTTC
>TRBV15|-|TRBD2|TRBJ2-2
CATSGWGLSYTGELFF
TGTGCCACCAGCGGGTGGGGACTATCCTACACCGGGGAGCTGTTTTTT
>TRBV11-2|-|TRBD2|TRBJ2-1
CASSLAGGWNEQFF
TGTGCCAGCAGCTTAGCGGGAGGTTGGAATGAGCAGTTCTTC
>TRBV2|-|-|TRBJ2-1
CASMPSADNEQFF
TGTGCCAGCATGCCTAGCGCGGACAATGAGCAGTTCTTC
>TRBV19|-|-|TRBJ1-1
CASSMTATEAFF
TGTGCCAGTAGTATGACAGCTACGGAAGCTTTCTTT
>TRBV28|-|-|TRBJ1-3
CASSFLGGIRRNTIYF
TGTGCCAGCAGTTTCCTCGGGGGAATTCGTAGAAACACCATATATTTT
>TRBV2|-|TRBD1|TRBJ1-2
CASIGAGGFGGYTF
TGTGCCAGCATCGGGGCAGGGGGATTCGGCGGCTACACCTTC
>TRBV29-1|once|-|TRBJ2-4
CSVEAQGVTNIQYF
TGCAGCGTTGAAGCGCAGGGAGTGACGAACATTCAGTACTTC
>TRBV6-2/TRBV6-3|-|-|TRBJ1-2
CASSSSYGYTF
TGTGCCAGCAGTTCTAGCTATGGCTACACCTTC
>TRBV28|-|-|TRBJ1-5
CASSLGGVGPQHF
TGTGCCAGCAGTTTAGGGGGCGTAGGGCCCCAGCATTTT
>TRBV27|-|-|TRBJ2-3
CASSYLSGLFSTDTQYF
TGTGCCAGCAGCTATTTATCGGGCCTTTTTAGCACAGATACGCAGTATTTT
>TRBV5-4|-|-|TRBJ2-3
CASSWGAGLGATDTQYF
TGTGCCAGCAGCTGGGGGGCAGGGCTCGGCGCCACAGATACGCAGTATTTT
>TRBV10-3|-|-|TRBJ1-3
CAISDPKDGNTIYF
TGTGCCATCAGTGATCCCAAGGACGGAAACACCATATATTTT
>TRBV24-1|-|TRBD2|TRBJ2-3
CATSDPNSGKDTQYF
TGTGCCACCAGTGATCCAAATAGCGGGAAGGATACGCAGTATTTT
>TRBV2|-|-|TRBJ2-7
CASSTGYEQYF
TGTGCCAGCAGTACCGGATACGAGCAGTACTTC
>TRBV9|few|TRBD1|TRBJ2-7
CASSEGQGAYEQYF
TGTGCCAGCAGCGAAGGACAGGGAGCCTACGAGCAGTACTTC
>TRBV7-9|-|TRBD1|TRBJ1-3
CASSLVNQGAGNTIYF
TGTGCCAGCAGCTTAGTCAATCAGGGGGCTGGAAACACCATATATTTT
>TRBV6-1|-|-|TRBJ2-1
CASREGPLEQFF
TGTGCCAGCAGGGAAGGCCCTCTGGAGCAGTTCTTC
>TRBV12-3/TRBV12-4|-|TRBD1|TRBJ1-2
CASTPGQGGGYAF
TGTGCCAGCACCCCGGGACAGGGAGGCGGCTACGCCTTC
>TRBV7-2|-|TRBD1|TRBJ1-1
CASSSQGARTEAFF
TGTGCCAGCAGCTCTCAGGGGGCGCGCACTGAAGCTTTCTTT
>TRBV4-2|-|TRBD1|TRBJ2-3
CASSQGQGVDTDTQYF
TGTGCCAGCAGCCAGGGACAGGGGGTCGATACAGATACGCAGTATTTT
>TRBV2|-|TRBD1|TRBJ1-1
CASSVDRVTEAFF
TGTGCCAGCAGTGTGGACAGGGTCACTGAAGCTTTCTTT
>TRBV28|-|-|TRBJ1-1
CASTLYTEAFF
TGTGCCAGCACCCTATATACTGAAGCTTTCTTT
>TRBV5-1|-|TRBD1|TRBJ1-4
CASSPDQGGNEKLFF
TGCGCCAGCAGTCCCGACCAGGGGGGGAATGAAAAACTGTTTTTT